The entry below gives a single TCR beta chain sequence along with its context. This record comes from a study of blood T cell repertoires in COVID-19. CDR1 is SGHTA and CDR2 is FQGNSA in the germline V gene. The CDR3 loop spans 16 amino acids. Germline trimming cut 5 bases from V and 10 bases from J; bases unmatched to any gene: 10. TCRdb's table, derived via immunoSEQ multiplex PCR, lists solely in-frame clones and lacks some. The data show around 140,000 clones, 85% to 90% seen once. This TCR derives from a man between 70 and 80 years old with active COVID-19. Sequencing was done on a sample of peripheral blood. V and J are TRBV7-2 and TRBJ2-1, with 14 bases that match TRBD2. The DNA for the CDR3 is TGTGCCAGCAGCAGAGAGGGGACTAGCGGGGGTGGGGAGCAGTTCTTC. It codes for CASSREGTSGGGEQFF.